A single sample gave rise to the 22 T cell receptor beta chains below, sequenced in a study of T cell responses to AZD1222 COVID-19 vaccine (dated by TCRdb to the early 2020s). The library was generated by the immunoSEQ multiplex PCR assay. Not all clones reach the TCRdb copy of this immuneACCESS table, which keeps in-frame sequences only. Checked studies attribute under half of the gap to unresolved V genes and leave the rest unexplained. The sample data list 150,000 or so clones, and 92% of these were observed just once. About 2.3% of the sample belongs to the ten largest clones. The sample's time point label is to be understood as: baseline before first vaccination. Sequenced here: peripheral blood, sampled on day 0 of AZD1222 vaccination. The receptors come from an adult in good health.

The gene calls are TRBV5-3 and TRBJ2-1, with D uncertain. TRBV5-3 carries the ORF label, with uncertain function. The V end lost 0 bases, the J end lost 7 bases, and 17 bases lay between the germline ends. This CDR3 has 16 residues. The CDR3 nucleotides are TGTGCCAGAAGCTTGGAAGCTCAGGCCTTTCGGAATGAGCAGTTCTTC. This encodes CARSLEAQAFRNEQFF.

This CDR3 is CASSVGAGTEAFF. The CDR3 DNA follows: TGTGCCAGCAGCGTAGGTGCGGGCACTGAAGCTTTCTTT. This rearrangement joins TRBV9 to TRBJ1-1; D uncertain. This CDR3 comprises 13 residues. Trimming shortened V by 0 bases and J by 4 bases, and 7 bases separated the two germline ends. Germline loops: CDR1 SGDLS, CDR2 YYNGEE.

The rearrangement links TRBV6-6 to TRBJ2-7; D is undetermined. The CDR3 totals 12 residues. Looked up from germline, CDR1 is MNHNY and CDR2 is SVGAGI (reference sequence). V lost 6 bases to trimming and J lost 4 bases, with 10 bases between them. CDR3 DNA: TGTGCCAGCAGCCCTGGGATTTACGAGCAGTACTTC. Its translation is CASSPGIYEQYF.

This chain joins TRBV6-5 and TRBJ2-7; TRBD1 aligns across 8 bases. This CDR3 spans 14 amino acids. The J segment lost 5 bases and the V segment lost 4 bases, leaving 7 bases of the junction unmatched. From germline, CDR1 is MNHEY and CDR2 SVGAGI. The CDR3 sequence is CASSFGQGRNEQYF. The CDR3 nucleotides read TGTGCCAGCAGTTTCGGACAGGGTAGGAACGAGCAGTACTTC.

This clone was picked up one time. V usage is TRBV9 and J usage is TRBJ2-2; D gene uncertain. Germline loops: CDR1 SGDLS, CDR2 YYNGEE. The length of the CDR3 is 16 residues. Deletions cut 0 bases from V and 0 bases from J, with 9 bases between. The DNA for the CDR3 is TGTGCCAGCAGCGTAGGTGAGACGGCGAACACCGGGGAGCTGTTTTTT. This sequence encodes CASSVGETANTGELFF.

The gene calls are TRBV6-5 and TRBJ2-3; a weak D match, TRBD1 (6 bases). This CDR3 is built from 15 residues. From germline, CDR1 is MNHEY and CDR2 SVGAGI. Trimming stripped 2 bases from V and 2 bases from J, with 11 bases between. The CDR3 region has the DNA TGTGCCAGCAGTTACGGACAGACATACACAGATACGCAGTATTTT. Translated: CASSYGQTYTDTQYF.

J is TRBJ2-2 and V is TRBV12-3 or TRBV12-4, with 9 bases identical to TRBD2. The V segment lost 8 bases and the J segment 8 bases; nucleotides outside the gene matches: 3. The CDR3 extends over 12 amino acids. The CDR3 here is CASGLAGGELFF. The CDR3 DNA follows: TGTGCCAGCGGTCTAGCGGGGGGGGAGCTGTTTTTT.

The rearrangement joins TRBV5-1 to TRBJ2-7; possible D gene TRBD1, 6 bases. The V end lost 0 bases, the J end lost 3 bases, and 7 bases lay between the germline ends. This CDR3 contains 13 residues. The germline V gene encodes CDR1 SGHRS and CDR2 YFSETQ. Here the CDR3 DNA reads TGCGCCAGCAGCTTGGAGGGGGTCTACGAGCAGTACTTC. This translates into CASSLEGVYEQYF.

The chain carries TRBV23-1 and TRBJ2-5; TRBD1 or TRBD2 may be the D gene (5 bases each). TRBV23-1 carries the ORF label, with uncertain function. The V and J ends lost 2 bases and 1 base respectively, with 17 bases between them. The CDR3 has 17 amino acids. For the CDR3, the DNA is TGCGCCAGCAGTCAACGACCGTTGAGGGGCCTCCAAGAGACCCAGTACTTC. Translating gives CASSQRPLRGLQETQYF.

The genes are TRBV7-3 and TRBJ2-7; D tentatively fits TRBD1 or TRBD2 (5 bases each). CDR3 length equals 15 residues. Deletions cut 5 bases from V and 2 bases from J, with 16 bases between. Germline lookup yields CDR1 SGHTA and CDR2 FQGTGA. This CDR3 reads CASSPQLGDPYEQYF. The CDR3 DNA reads TGTGCCAGCAGCCCCCAGTTAGGGGACCCCTACGAGCAGTACTTC.

This sequence joins TRBV29-1 and TRBJ1-1, with a weak D call TRBD1 (6 bases). Germline lookup yields CDR1 SQVTM and CDR2 ANQGSEA. This CDR3 is built from 13 residues. V dropped 2 bases and J dropped 5 bases, with 12 bases sitting between them. In nucleotides, the CDR3 is TGCAGCGTTGAACTGGGGGCAGGGACTGAAGCTTTCTTT. Amino acid sequence: CSVELGAGTEAFF.

V and J are TRBV6-6 and TRBJ2-7; 9 nucleotides match TRBD2. The V gene end was trimmed by 7 bases and the J gene end by 3 bases; junction bases not matched to a gene: 4. There are 13 residues in the CDR3. Looked up from germline, CDR1 is MNHNY and CDR2 is SVGAGI (reference sequence). The CDR3, as DNA: TGTGCCAGCAAAACAGCGGGGGGCTACGAGCAGTACTTC. Residues: CASKTAGGYEQYF.

The chain has TRBV25-1 and TRBJ1-2; 7 bases map to TRBD1. V shed 1 base, J shed 4 bases, and the junction held 3 bases outside the gene matches. The germline gives CDR1 MGHDK, CDR2 SYGVNS. The CDR3 length is 14 residues. DNA for the CDR3: TGTGCCAGCAGTGAATCGGGACAGCTCTATGGCTACACCTTC. Its translation is CASSESGQLYGYTF.

The rearrangement links TRBV18 to TRBJ1-1; D is perhaps TRBD1 (5 bases). The CDR3 length is 13 residues. The germline CDR1 and CDR2 sequences are KGHSH and LQKENI. The ends were cut back, 6 bases at V and 1 base at J, with 9 bases in the middle. CDR3 bases: TGTGCCAGCTCCACACAGGAGAACACTGAAGCTTTCTTT. It yields the protein CASSTQENTEAFF. Combining the CDR3 with reference TRBV18 and TRBJ1-1 gives the whole variable domain NAGVMQNPRHLVRRRGQEARLRCSPMKGHSHVYWYRQLPEEGLKFMVYLQKENIIDESGMPKERFSAEFPKEGPSILRIQQVVRGDSAAYFCASSTQENTEAFFGQGTRLTVV.

The rearrangement uses TRBV3-1 (or the pseudogene TRBV3-2) and TRBJ1-2; D uncertain. V lost 1 base and J 4 bases, leaving 10 bases between the germline ends. Germline values: CDR1 LGHDT, CDR2 YNNKEL (reference sequence). This CDR3 region has 14 residues. The CDR3 is CASSQASGSYGYTF. As DNA, the CDR3 is TGTGCCAGCAGCCAAGCTTCCGGGAGCTATGGCTACACCTTC.

The CDR3 protein is CASSLTQGGEQYF. The CDR3 DNA reads as TGTGCCAGCAGTTTAACACAGGGGGGCGAGCAGTACTTC. The rearrangement joins TRBV12-3 or TRBV12-4 to TRBJ2-7, with 8 bases matching TRBD1. This CDR3 has 13 amino acids. The trim removed 2 bases at V and 6 bases at J, leaving 3 bases unmatched.

This chain joins TRBV7-8 and TRBJ1-6; D uncertain. The length of the CDR3 is 18 residues. Germline loops: CDR1 SGHVS, CDR2 FQNEAQ. V shed 5 bases and J shed 0 bases, with 17 bases lying between them. The CDR3 DNA sequence: TGTGCCAGCAGCCCCCGATGGGCAGCGAGCTCCTATAATTCACCCCTCCACTTT. Its protein is CASSPRWAASSYNSPLHF.

V is TRBV5-4 and J is TRBJ1-1, with a tentative D call TRBD1 (6 bases). The CDR3 loop spans 15 amino acids. The germline V gene encodes CDR1 SGHNT and CDR2 YYREEE (reference sequence). V was clipped by 8 bases and J by 6 bases, with 23 bases between them. The CDR3, as DNA: TGTGCCAGTGTTCCGGGGGGGCGCGAGGAGGCTGAAGCTTTCTTT. It is translated as CASVPGGREEAEAFF.

The rearrangement uses TRBV28 and TRBJ1-6, with D possibly being TRBD1 (6 bases). Germline V gene lookup returns CDR1 MDHEN and CDR2 SYDVKM. V dropped 5 bases and J dropped 6 bases, with 11 bases sitting between them. The CDR3 consists of 14 residues. The CDR3 nucleotides are TGTGCCAGCAGTCCCGGACAGACTAATTCACCCCTCCACTTT. Protein sequence: CASSPGQTNSPLHF.

Here the CDR3 DNA reads TGTGCCTGGAGTACCCTAACGGGGGGCGGCGAGCAGTACTTC. It specifies CAWSTLTGGGEQYF. The rearrangement links TRBV30 to TRBJ2-7, with TRBD2 as a possible D gene (7 bases). Germline V gene data show CDR1 as GTSNPN and CDR2 as SVGIG (reference sequence). This CDR3 has 14 residues. Deletions cut 2 bases from V and 6 bases from J, with 17 bases between.

J is TRBJ1-2 and V is TRBV27; no clear D. The germline gives CDR1 MNHEY, CDR2 SMNVEV (reference sequence). V was clipped by 4 bases and J by 5 bases, with 11 bases between them. This CDR3 comprises 13 residues. CDR3 bases: TGTGCCAGCAGTTCCCCCCTGGGGTATGGCTACACCTTC. Its translation: CASSSPLGYGYTF.

The chain combines TRBV14 with TRBJ1-6; unclear D gene. Trimming cost V 0 bases and J 11 bases, with 20 bases left between them. From germline, CDR1 is SGHDN and CDR2 FVKESK. The CDR3 is 17 amino acids. The DNA of the CDR3 is TGTGCCAGCAGCCAAGAGCATGGGTACGGGCTTGGGGCACCCCTCCACTTT. This translates into CASSQEHGYGLGAPLHF. Filled out from reference TRBV14 and TRBJ1-6, the complete variable domain reads EAGVTQFPSHSVIEKGQTVTLRCDPISGHDNLYWYRRVMGKEIKFLLHFVKESKQDESGMPNNRFLAERTGGTYSTLKVQPAELEDSGVYFCASSQEHGYGLGAPLHFGNGTRLTVT.